The next 8 T cell receptor beta chains were all read from a single sample in a study of blood T cell repertoires in COVID-19. Repertoires were generated with immunoSEQ multiplex PCR, while TCRdb's copy carries only in-frame clones and drops some. The sample includes about 220,000 clones, around three quarters of them seen just once. The sample consisted of peripheral blood. These receptors originate from a woman aged 70-85 years with acute or convalescent COVID-19.

The chain links TRBV6-5 to TRBJ2-3; 11 bases are shared with TRBD1. CDR1 MNHEY and CDR2 SVGAGI come from the germline V gene. The CDR3 has 13 amino acids. Trimming removed 6 bases from V and 10 bases from J; junction bases left unmatched: 6. The CDR3 bases are TGTGCCAGCAGGGGACAGGGGGGCAGGGCGCAGTATTTT. Its protein product is CASRGQGGRAQYF.

V is TRBV30 and J is TRBJ2-7; 12 nucleotides line up with TRBD1. Germline CDR1 GTSNPN, CDR2 SVGIG (reference sequence). The CDR3 is made up of 15 amino acids. Unmatched junction bases numbered 6, after V lost 3 bases and J lost 3 bases. The CDR3, as DNA: TGTGCCTGGAGCACCGGGACAGGGGGCTTCTACGAGCAGTACTTC. Protein product: CAWSTGTGGFYEQYF.

The chain joins TRBV5-1 to TRBJ1-4; 7 bases align to TRBD1. Trimming at V came to 1 base and at J to 7 bases, leaving 4 bases not matched to a gene. Germline V lookup: CDR1 SGHRS, CDR2 YFSETQ. There are 14 residues in the CDR3. The CDR3 region is CASSLTGEREKLFF. Here the CDR3 DNA reads TGCGCCAGCAGCTTGACAGGGGAACGTGAAAAACTGTTTTTT.

The J gene is TRBJ2-3, the V gene TRBV5-1; TRBD2 is a possible D gene (7 bases). CDR3 length: 17 amino acids. Deletions cut 4 bases from V and 5 bases from J, with 23 bases between. Germline V lookup: CDR1 SGHRS, CDR2 YFSETQ. CDR3 bases: TGCGCCAGCAGCCCAGAACCCCTTAGGGGGGGGCAAGATACGCAGTATTTT. Its translation is CASSPEPLRGGQDTQYF.

The chain uses TRBV24-1 and TRBJ2-1, with 8 positions matching TRBD2. V was clipped by 3 bases and J by 3 bases; unmatched bases: 12. The germline gives CDR1 KGHDR, CDR2 SFDVKD. The CDR3 spans 18 residues. The CDR3, as DNA: TGTGCCACCAGTGATACCGCGGGGGGTAGCGGAAACTACAATGAGCAGTTCTTC. Translated: CATSDTAGGSGNYNEQFF.

The genes are TRBV4-1 and TRBJ2-3; 7 bases align to TRBD1. The CDR3 runs 15 residues. V was clipped by 0 bases and J by 3 bases; unmatched bases: 3. Germline lookup yields CDR1 MGHRA and CDR2 YSYEKL. This chain's CDR3 is CASSQERQGTDTQYF. The CDR3 DNA follows: TGCGCCAGCAGCCAAGAAAGACAGGGAACAGATACGCAGTATTTT.

The chain combines TRBV7-2 with TRBJ2-1; TRBD2 agrees at 9 bases. CDR1 SGHTA and CDR2 FQGNSA come from the germline V gene. Unmatched junction bases numbered 6, after V lost 3 bases and J lost 9 bases. The CDR3 extends over 14 amino acids. CDR3 amino acids: CASSFERGVGEQFF. In DNA, the CDR3 is TGTGCCAGCAGCTTCGAGCGGGGGGTAGGTGAGCAGTTCTTC.

This chain joins TRBV5-1 and TRBJ2-3; perhaps TRBD1 as D (6 bases). Germline loops: CDR1 SGHRS, CDR2 YFSETQ. V shed 0 bases and J shed 1 base, with 15 bases lying between them. The CDR3 is 17 residues long. The CDR3 DNA sequence: TGCGCCAGCAGCTTGGCCGTCGTACAGGGCGGCACAGATACGCAGTATTTT. This encodes CASSLAVVQGGTDTQYF. Full variable domain (rest looked up from reference TRBV5-1 and TRBJ2-3): KAGVTQTPRYLIKTRGQQVTLSCSPISGHRSVSWYQQTPGQGLQFLFEYFSETQRNKGNFPGRFSGRQFSNSRSEMNVSTLELGDSALYLCASSLAVVQGGTDTQYFGPGTRLTVL.